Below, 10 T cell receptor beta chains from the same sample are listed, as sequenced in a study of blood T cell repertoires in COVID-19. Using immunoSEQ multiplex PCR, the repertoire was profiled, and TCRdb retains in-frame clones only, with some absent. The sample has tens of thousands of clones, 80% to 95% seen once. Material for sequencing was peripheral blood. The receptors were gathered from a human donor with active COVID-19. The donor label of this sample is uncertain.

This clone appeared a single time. The CDR3 spells CASSQSLGGKIYEQYF. DNA of the CDR3: TGCGCCAGCAGTCAGTCCCTGGGGGGAAAGATCTACGAGCAGTACTTC. The rearrangement joins TRBV5-1 to TRBJ2-7, with D possibly being TRBD2 (6 bases). CDR1 SGHRS and CDR2 YFSETQ come from the germline V gene. This CDR3 is 16 amino acids long. Trimming removed 5 bases from V and 3 bases from J, with 21 bases in between.

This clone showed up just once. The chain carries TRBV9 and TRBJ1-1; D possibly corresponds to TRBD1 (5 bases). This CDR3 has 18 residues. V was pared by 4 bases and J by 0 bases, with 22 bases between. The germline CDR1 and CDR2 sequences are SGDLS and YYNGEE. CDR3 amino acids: CASSPGTGGRGMNTEAFF. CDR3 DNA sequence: TGTGCCAGCAGCCCGGGGACCGGAGGGAGAGGGATGAACACTGAAGCTTTCTTT.

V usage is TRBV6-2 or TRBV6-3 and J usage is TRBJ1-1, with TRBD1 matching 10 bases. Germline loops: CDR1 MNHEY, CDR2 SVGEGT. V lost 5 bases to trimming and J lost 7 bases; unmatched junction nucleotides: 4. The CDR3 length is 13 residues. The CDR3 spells CASSAGQGDEAFF. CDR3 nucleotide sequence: TGTGCCAGCAGTGCCGGACAGGGGGATGAAGCTTTCTTT.

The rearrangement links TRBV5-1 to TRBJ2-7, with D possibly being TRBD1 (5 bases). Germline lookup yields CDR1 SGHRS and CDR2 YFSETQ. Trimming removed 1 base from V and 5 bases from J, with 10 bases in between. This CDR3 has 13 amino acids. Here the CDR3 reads CASSLRGANEQYF. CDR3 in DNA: TGCGCCAGCAGCTTGAGGGGCGCGAACGAGCAGTACTTC.

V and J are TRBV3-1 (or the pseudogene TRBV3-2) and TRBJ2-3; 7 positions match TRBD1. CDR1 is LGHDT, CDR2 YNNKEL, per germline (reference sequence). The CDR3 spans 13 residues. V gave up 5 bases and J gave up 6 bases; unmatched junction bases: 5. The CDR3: CASSGDSSDTQYF. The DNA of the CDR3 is TGTGCCAGCAGCGGGGACAGCAGTGATACGCAGTATTTT.

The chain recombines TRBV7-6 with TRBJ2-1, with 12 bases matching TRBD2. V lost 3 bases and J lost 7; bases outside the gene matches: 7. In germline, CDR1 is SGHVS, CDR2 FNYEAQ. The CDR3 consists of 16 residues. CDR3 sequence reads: CASSFLAGGPTNEQFF. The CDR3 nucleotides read TGTGCCAGCAGCTTCCTAGCGGGGGGGCCTACGAATGAGCAGTTCTTC.

The chain's CDR3 is CASSEGGPPDGYTF. The CDR3 DNA reads TGTGCCAGCAGTGAAGGGGGCCCGCCGGATGGCTACACCTTC. The chain combines TRBV2 with TRBJ1-2; weak D call: TRBD1 (5 bases). Trimming removed 1 base from V and 6 bases from J, with 12 bases in between. The CDR3 runs 14 residues. The germline V gene encodes CDR1 SNHLY and CDR2 FYNNEI.

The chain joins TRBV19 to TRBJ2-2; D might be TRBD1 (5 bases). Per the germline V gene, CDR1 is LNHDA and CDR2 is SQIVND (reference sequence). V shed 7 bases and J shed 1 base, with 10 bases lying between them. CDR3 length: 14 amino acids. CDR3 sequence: CASKNQGNTGELFF. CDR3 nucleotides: TGTGCCAGTAAAAATCAGGGGAACACCGGGGAGCTGTTTTTT.

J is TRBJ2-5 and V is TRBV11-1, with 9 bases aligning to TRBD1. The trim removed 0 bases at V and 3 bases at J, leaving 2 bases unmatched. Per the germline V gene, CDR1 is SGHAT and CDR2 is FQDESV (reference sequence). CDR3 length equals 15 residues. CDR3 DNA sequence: TGTGCCAGCAGCTTAGCAGGGGACAGGGAAGAGACCCAGTACTTC. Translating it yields CASSLAGDREETQYF.

The CDR3 nucleotides read TGTGCCACCAGCAGCCTCTTACAACCCACGGGGACAGATACGCAGTATTTT. Translated, it gives CATSSLLQPTGTDTQYF. The gene calls are TRBV15 and TRBJ2-3; possible D gene TRBD2, 5 bases. CDR3 length equals 17 residues. V was trimmed by 3 bases and J by 3 bases, leaving 19 bases between them. Per germline, CDR1 LNHNV and CDR2 YYDKDF (reference sequence).